The 6 T cell receptor beta chains given below trace back to one sample, sequenced in a study of cytomegalovirus exposure and HLA in healthy donors. The PCR had 60 Vbeta and 13 Jbeta primers. Profiling relied on immunoSEQ multiplex PCR, and the TCRdb table lists in-frame clones only, not all of them. The sample includes 150,000 to 200,000 clones, approximately 12% seen only once; the top ten take under 10%. The sequencing sample was made of PBMCs. The receptors were gathered from a man in his forties or fifties in good health and CMV-seropositive.

This clone was counted a few times. The chain uses TRBV6-4 and TRBJ1-5; D perhaps matches TRBD1 (5 bases). Trimming left V 5 bases short and J 4 bases short, with 9 bases between. Germline CDR1 reads MRHNA; CDR2 reads SNTAGT. CDR3 length: 13 residues. Here the CDR3 reads CASSFDSNQPQHF. The CDR3 nucleotides are TGTGCCAGCAGTTTTGACAGTAATCAGCCCCAGCATTTT.

The rearrangement joins TRBV10-3 to TRBJ1-1; 7 bases align to TRBD1. V lost 4 bases and J lost 3; bases outside the gene matches: 8. The CDR3 has 15 amino acids. The germline V gene encodes CDR1 ENHRY and CDR2 SYGVKD. This CDR3 is CAISGTTGVYTEAFF. CDR3 bases: TGTGCCATCAGTGGAACCACAGGGGTCTACACTGAAGCTTTCTTT.

This chain connects TRBV19 to TRBJ2-7; D remains ambiguous. The V end lost 2 bases, the J end lost 0 bases, and 8 bases lay between the germline ends. Germline V gene sequence: CDR1 LNHDA, CDR2 SQIVND (reference sequence). This CDR3 has 14 amino acids. The CDR3 sequence: CASSIRVYSYEQYF. The CDR3, as DNA: TGTGCCAGTAGTATAAGAGTCTACTCCTACGAGCAGTACTTC.

CDR3 residues: CASSLGTGGEQYF. The CDR3, as DNA: TGTGCCAGCAGTTTAGGGACAGGGGGTGAGCAGTACTTC. The chain links TRBV27 to TRBJ2-7, with 11 bases identical to TRBD1. Trimming at V came to 2 bases and at J to 7 bases, leaving 1 base not matched to a gene. CDR3 length equals 13 residues. Germline V gene data show CDR1 as MNHEY and CDR2 as SMNVEV (reference sequence).

This sequence joins TRBV16 and TRBJ2-1, with TRBD1 as a possible D gene (5 bases). The germline V gene encodes CDR1 KGHSY and CDR2 FQNENV. This CDR3 spans 14 amino acids. V was cut by 5 bases and J by 0 bases, with 8 bases left in between. This CDR3 reads CASSRQSSYNEQFF. Here the CDR3 DNA reads TGTGCCAGCAGCAGACAGAGCTCCTACAATGAGCAGTTCTTC.

This chain connects TRBV9 to TRBJ1-5; TRBD1 is a possible D gene (5 bases). V lost 0 bases and J 1 base, leaving 17 bases between the germline ends. CDR1 is SGDLS and CDR2 is YYNGEE in the germline V gene. The CDR3 is made up of 18 amino acids. CDR3 residues: CASSVGGKVGQSNQPQHF. CDR3 in DNA: TGTGCCAGCAGCGTAGGGGGAAAGGTAGGACAAAGCAATCAGCCCCAGCATTTT.